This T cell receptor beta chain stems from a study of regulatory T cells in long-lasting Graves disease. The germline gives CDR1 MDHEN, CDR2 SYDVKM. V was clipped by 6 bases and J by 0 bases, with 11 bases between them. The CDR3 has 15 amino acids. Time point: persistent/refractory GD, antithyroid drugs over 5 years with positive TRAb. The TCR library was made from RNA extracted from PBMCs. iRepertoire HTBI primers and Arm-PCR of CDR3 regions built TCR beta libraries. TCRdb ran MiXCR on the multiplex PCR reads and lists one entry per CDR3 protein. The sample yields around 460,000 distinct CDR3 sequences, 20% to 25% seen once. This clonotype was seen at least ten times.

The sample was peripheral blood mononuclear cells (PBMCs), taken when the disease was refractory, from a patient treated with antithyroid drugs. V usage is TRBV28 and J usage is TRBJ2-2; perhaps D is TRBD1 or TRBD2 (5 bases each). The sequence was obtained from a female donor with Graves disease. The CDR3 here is CASSLGTANTGELFF. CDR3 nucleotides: TGTGCCAGCAGCTTGGGGACGGCGAACACCGGGGAGCTGTTTTTT.